Following are 2 T cell receptor beta chains from one sample sequenced in a study of sequential checkpoint blockade in melanoma. The sample's treatment: randomized to nivolumab then ipilimumab (arm A) or the reverse (arm B). The data were produced by immunoSEQ multiplex PCR, yet TCRdb's version contains in-frame clones alone and is incomplete. The table has 25,000 to 35,000 clones, roughly 90% seen once. The specimen was CD8+ T cells sorted from blood (inferred from file names), collected from a patient given nivolumab and ipilimumab in sequence. These receptors all come from a human donor with melanoma.

This chain joins TRBV7-7 and TRBJ2-7, with TRBD1 matching 9 bases. V trimming: 5 bases; J trimming: 3 bases; junction bases outside the gene matches: 14. The CDR3 has 17 amino acids. Germline CDR1 reads SSHAT; CDR2 reads FNYEAQ (reference sequence). DNA for the CDR3: TGTGCCAGCAGCCCAAAACCGGGACAGGGTTTATACTACGAGCAGTACTTC. This translates into CASSPKPGQGLYYEQYF.

The J gene is TRBJ2-5, the V gene TRBV28; TRBD2 might be the D (5 bases). The J call is uncertain, as TRBJ2-7 better fits the DNA end. Germline CDR1 is MDHEN and CDR2 is SYDVKM. The CDR3 has 15 residues. The CDR3 spells CASSLYGISSYEQYF. CDR3 nucleotides: TGTGCCAGCAGTTTATACGGGATTAGCTCCTACGAGCAGTACTTC.